This T cell receptor beta chain was profiled in a study of T cells in Graves' hyperthyroidism and ophthalmopathy. The study's findings and limits: Most thyroid clonotypes expanded above 0.001 appeared in blood too. Separation of ophthalmopathy from stable hyperthyroidism was achieved by a 13 V-J model.

In the ophthalmopathy cohort, Clinical Activity Score was at least 3, NOSPECS grade at least 4, and duration under 3 months. Criteria for exclusion of patients were uncontrolled infection, other autoimmune disease, pregnancy or lactation. Amplification of TCR beta CDR3 regions used RNA as the template. HTBI primers were employed in a first-round RT-PCR of the TCR CDR3. TCRdb processed the multiplex PCR reads anew with MiXCR; each CDR3 protein has one entry. The sample yields 350,000 to 450,000 distinct CDR3 sequences, over 13% seen once. Turning to this clonotype: Its specificity is unknown.

This CDR3 region has 14 residues. Germline V lookup: CDR1 MNHNS, CDR2 SASEGT. Trimming cost V 6 bases and J 3 bases, with 9 bases left between them. The chain has TRBV6-1 and TRBJ2-6; D uncertain. Material for sequencing was blood. The TCR was taken from a man in his fifties or sixties with Graves' ophthalmopathy. CDR3 amino acids: CASSPQDGANVLTF. The CDR3, as DNA: TGTGCCAGCAGCCCCCAGGATGGGGCCAACGTCCTGACTTTC.